This entry lists 14 T cell receptor beta chains sequenced from one sample in a study of T cells in Graves' hyperthyroidism and ophthalmopathy. Amplification of TCR beta CDR3 regions was performed using RNA transcripts as template. The TCR CDR3 was amplified in a first-round RT-PCR using the HTBI primer set. TCRdb independently ran MiXCR on the multiplex PCR reads; one entry per CDR3 protein. Of about 530,000 distinct CDR3 sequences listed, approximately 17% were seen once; the top ten hold approximately 15%. The sample taken for sequencing was blood. These receptors all stem from a woman aged 18-29 years with Graves' ophthalmopathy.

The table lists this clonotype with a few counts. The chain uses TRBV9 and TRBJ2-5, with TRBD1 as a possible D gene (6 bases). V lost 4 bases to trimming and J lost 5 bases, with 18 bases between them. The germline CDR1 and CDR2 sequences are SGDLS and YYNGEE. CDR3 length equals 15 residues. The CDR3 spells CASSKQQGTAETQYF. DNA for the CDR3: TGTGCCAGCAGCAAACAACAGGGAACGGCGGAGACCCAGTACTTC.

This clonotype turned up a few times. The chain couples TRBV19 to TRBJ1-2; 9 bases match TRBD1. The length of the CDR3 is 15 residues. Trimming cost V 0 bases and J 4 bases; bases outside gene matches: 3. Germline lookup yields CDR1 LNHDA and CDR2 SQIVND (reference sequence). In DNA, the CDR3 is TGTGCCAGTAGTATAGAGGGACAGGGCGTCTATGGCTACACCTTC. Translating gives CASSIEGQGVYGYTF.

This clonotype was found many times. V is TRBV30 and J is TRBJ1-1; D not certain. This CDR3 region has 14 residues. V was cut by 0 bases and J by 1 base, with 9 bases left in between. The germline gives CDR1 GTSNPN, CDR2 SVGIG (reference sequence). For the CDR3, the DNA is TGTGCCTGGAGTGTAAATCCAGAGAACACTGAAGCTTTCTTT. Protein: CAWSVNPENTEAFF.

This clonotype was recorded many times. This chain connects TRBV20-1 to TRBJ2-7; D call uncertain. V was clipped by 6 bases and J by 1 base, with 16 bases between them. Germline V gene sequence: CDR1 DFQATT, CDR2 SNEGSKA (reference sequence). The CDR3 sequence is 14 residues long. The CDR3, as DNA: TGCAGTGCCCCACCGACCGGCGGATCCTACGAGCAGTACTTC. The encoded protein is CSAPPTGGSYEQYF.

On this clonotype itself: A much larger clone lies a single base off, so this may be a read error. V gene TRBV7-3 combines with J gene TRBJ2-1; 8 nucleotides line up with TRBD2. CDR1 is SGHTA and CDR2 is FQGTGA in the germline V gene. The CDR3 sequence is 18 residues long. The CDR3 sequence is CASSLQGLDEGSYNEKFF. For the CDR3, the DNA is TGTGCCAGCAGCTTACAGGGACTAGATGAGGGCTCCTACAATGAGAAGTTCTTC.

The chain links TRBV20-1 to TRBJ2-7, with D unclear. The germline CDR1 and CDR2 sequences are DFQATT and SNEGSKA (reference sequence). The CDR3 is 14 residues long. Between the trimmed V and J ends, which lost 0 bases and 1 base, there was a span of 10 bases. DNA for the CDR3: TGCAGTGCTAGAGATCCTCGAGTTTCCTACGAGCAGTACTTC. Protein sequence: CSARDPRVSYEQYF.

The CDR3 reads CATRGERTDTQYF. The DNA of the CDR3 is TGTGCCACAAGGGGGGAGCGCACAGATACGCAGTATTTT. The chain couples TRBV10-3 to TRBJ2-3; D could derive from TRBD1 or TRBD2 (6 bases each). Germline assignment: CDR1 ENHRY and CDR2 SYGVKD. Trimming removed 10 bases at V and 1 base at J, with 12 bases between. The CDR3 is made up of 13 amino acids.

This clonotype came up a few times. The genes are TRBV12-5 and TRBJ2-1; 8 nucleotides align to TRBD2. V lost 3 bases and J lost 4; bases outside the gene matches: 5. From germline, CDR1 is LGHNT and CDR2 FRNRAP. CDR3 length: 15 amino acids. Here the CDR3 DNA reads TGTGCTAGTGGTTTCGGGGGGGGCGCATACAATGAGCAGTTCTTC. This encodes CASGFGGGAYNEQFF.

This clonotype was seen ten or more times. The chain is built from TRBV27 and TRBJ2-3, with D hard to call. The CDR3 is made up of 13 amino acids. Germline V CDR1 and CDR2: MNHEY, SMNVEV (reference sequence). The V end lost 5 bases, the J end lost 4 bases, and 10 bases lay between the germline ends. CDR3 sequence: CASSPHYPDTQYF. DNA of the CDR3: TGTGCCAGCAGTCCCCACTACCCAGATACGCAGTATTTT.

This clonotype was detected many times. The rearrangement uses TRBV29-1 and TRBJ2-7; tentatively, D is TRBD2 (6 bases). The V gene lost 6 bases and the J gene lost 2 bases, with 20 bases spanning the gap. This CDR3 spans 15 amino acids. Germline V gives CDR1 SQVTM, CDR2 ANQGSEA. CDR3 nucleotide sequence: TGCAGCGTCGAATTCCCCGGGACTTCCACCTACGAGCAGTACTTC. Translation gives CSVEFPGTSTYEQYF.

Points on this clonotype: The junction does not match germline at one end; this may be a read error. The gene calls are TRBV7-3 and TRBJ2-5; unclear D gene. CDR3 length: 13 amino acids. Looked up from germline, CDR1 is SGHTA and CDR2 is FQGTGA. The CDR3 nucleotides read TGTGCCAGCAGCCGACACCACCAAGGGACCCAGTACTTC. Its translation is CASSRHHQGTQYF.

The rearrangement links TRBV30 to TRBJ2-7; TRBD2 matches at 8 bases. The CDR3 covers 14 residues. From germline, CDR1 is GTSNPN and CDR2 SVGIG (reference sequence). J gave up 7 bases and V 4 bases, and 12 bases lay outside the gene matches. DNA of the CDR3: TGTGCCTGGACTGCCGGACTAGCTGCGGGAGAGCAGTACTTC. This gives the protein CAWTAGLAAGEQYF.

This clonotype was recorded a few times. This chain joins TRBV29-1 and TRBJ1-4; 7 bases are shared with TRBD1. This CDR3 spans 14 amino acids. The V gene's germline CDR1 is SQVTM and CDR2 ANQGSEA. The J segment lost 5 bases and the V segment lost 0 bases, leaving 3 bases of the junction unmatched. The CDR3 DNA is TGCAGCGTTGAAGAGGGACAGACGAATGAAAAACTGTTTTTT. Amino acids: CSVEEGQTNEKLFF.

This chain uses TRBV7-3 with TRBJ2-1, with 13 bases matching TRBD2. This CDR3 contains 20 residues. Germline CDR1 SGHTA, CDR2 FQGTGA. V was clipped by 5 bases and J by 7 bases; unmatched bases: 20. The CDR3 protein is CASSPLGGGLAGATGNEQFF. CDR3 bases: TGTGCCAGCAGCCCCCTCGGGGGTGGACTAGCGGGGGCCACAGGGAATGAGCAGTTCTTC.